Presented here are 5 T cell receptor beta chains from one specimen sequenced in a study of identifying expanded T cells in peripheral blood. Sequencing was performed with immunoSEQ multiplex PCR; in TCRdb, only in-frame clones are kept and a portion is missing. In the table there are around 100,000 clones, 88% of which are singletons. The sequenced sample was blood. All receptors derive from a person aged 18-70 years in good health.

This clone is a singleton in its sample. The CDR3 region is CASSQDFWQGGYEQYF. CDR3 DNA: TGCGCCAGCAGCCAAGATTTTTGGCAGGGTGGGTACGAGCAGTACTTC. The gene calls are TRBV4-1 and TRBJ2-7, with D perhaps TRBD1 (5 bases). There are 16 residues in the CDR3. V was cut by 0 bases and J by 4 bases, with 16 bases left in between. Looked up from germline, CDR1 is MGHRA and CDR2 is YSYEKL.

The rearrangement joins TRBV27 to TRBJ2-7; 7 bases match TRBD2. V was clipped by 8 bases and J by 2 bases; unmatched bases: 6. Germline V lookup: CDR1 MNHEY, CDR2 SMNVEV (reference sequence). CDR3 length: 13 residues. The CDR3 sequence is CASGEGRAYEQYF. The CDR3 DNA reads as TGTGCCAGCGGGGAGGGTCGCGCCTACGAGCAGTACTTC.

CDR3 sequence: CASSIGTGRSGANVLTF. DNA of the CDR3: TGTGCCAGTAGTATCGGGACAGGGAGGTCCGGGGCCAACGTCCTGACTTTC. The rearrangement links TRBV19 to TRBJ2-6; 9 nucleotides match TRBD1. The V segment lost 3 bases and the J segment 4 bases; nucleotides outside the gene matches: 7. Germline loops: CDR1 LNHDA, CDR2 SQIVND (reference sequence). This CDR3 region has 17 residues.

V gene TRBV11-2 combines with J gene TRBJ2-3; the D gene is possibly TRBD2 (6 bases). The V gene lost 4 bases and the J gene lost 4 bases, with 6 bases spanning the gap. This CDR3 contains 12 residues. Germline V gene lookup returns CDR1 SGHAT and CDR2 FQNNGV. The CDR3 coding sequence is TGTGCCAGCAGCTGGGGGGCAGATACGCAGTATTTT. Its translation: CASSWGADTQYF.

The chain couples TRBV19 to TRBJ1-1; 11 nucleotides agree with TRBD1. The CDR3 runs to 14 residues. V shed 4 bases and J 2 bases; nucleotides not matched to a gene: 0. Per germline, CDR1 LNHDA and CDR2 SQIVND (reference sequence). CDR3 protein: CASSRTGGNTEAFF. In nucleotides, the CDR3 is TGTGCCAGTAGTAGGACAGGGGGCAACACTGAAGCTTTCTTT.